A selection of T cell receptor beta chains follows, all from one sample in a study of long-term antiretroviral therapy in people with HIV. Sequencing used immunoSEQ multiplex PCR; TCRdb keeps in-frame clones, though not all of them. This sample yields some 17,000 clones, of which 88% are seen a single time; roughly 12% belongs to the top ten. The material was unsorted PBMCs, obtained 6.9 years after starting antiretroviral therapy. The source of these receptors is a man between 50 and 59 years old with HIV. Each CDR3 is given with its conserved first and last residue. Each record gives: clone size, D gene, V gene, J gene, CDR3 protein, CDR3 DNA. D genes are given only for firm matches. Clone size appears in some rows only: once, few, many, or a class for an expanded clone.

abundance: -; d_gene: -; v_gene: TRBV4-1; j_gene: TRBJ1-5; CDR3aa: CASSQGRGQPQHF; CDR3nt: TGCGCCAGCAGCCAAGGGCGGGGCCAGCCCCAGCATTTT
abundance: -; d_gene: TRBD1; v_gene: TRBV29-1; j_gene: TRBJ1-1; CDR3aa: CSVVQGQLWAEAFF; CDR3nt: TGCAGCGTTGTACAGGGGCAACTTTGGGCTGAAGCTTTCTTT
abundance: once; d_gene: TRBD2; v_gene: TRBV29-1; j_gene: TRBJ2-1; CDR3aa: CSVEVMFGGRSFNEQFF; CDR3nt: TGCAGCGTTGAGGTTATGTTCGGCGGGAGGTCTTTCAATGAGCAGTTCTTC
abundance: -; d_gene: -; v_gene: TRBV29-1; j_gene: TRBJ2-7; CDR3aa: CSVEVGGSYEQYF; CDR3nt: TGCAGCGTTGAGGTTGGTGGTTCCTACGAGCAGTACTTC
abundance: -; d_gene: -; v_gene: TRBV6-1; j_gene: TRBJ1-5; CDR3aa: CACRDFGNQPQHF; CDR3nt: TGTGCCTGCAGAGATTTTGGCAATCAGCCCCAGCATTTT
abundance: -; d_gene: -; v_gene: TRBV18; j_gene: TRBJ1-4; CDR3aa: CASSLGLNEKLFF; CDR3nt: TGTGCCAGCTCACTGGGCCTTAATGAAAAACTGTTTTTT
abundance: -; d_gene: -; v_gene: TRBV6-4; j_gene: TRBJ2-2; CDR3aa: CASSLNVGSNTGELFF; CDR3nt: TGTGCCAGCAGTCTCAATGTGGGCTCGAACACCGGGGAGCTGTTTTTT
abundance: -; d_gene: -; v_gene: TRBV11-2; j_gene: TRBJ2-3; CDR3aa: CASSLGRASDTQYF; CDR3nt: TGTGCCAGCAGCTTAGGGAGAGCGTCGGATACGCAGTATTTT
abundance: -; d_gene: TRBD1; v_gene: TRBV7-8; j_gene: TRBJ2-7; CDR3aa: CASSHPDRSYEQYF; CDR3nt: TGTGCCAGCAGCCATCCGGACAGGTCTTACGAGCAGTACTTC
abundance: few; d_gene: -; v_gene: TRBV9; j_gene: TRBJ2-7; CDR3aa: CASSVGQQGRSYEQYF; CDR3nt: TGTGCCAGCAGCGTAGGCCAGCAGGGAAGGAGCTACGAGCAGTACTTC
abundance: -; d_gene: -; v_gene: TRBV10-3; j_gene: TRBJ1-2; CDR3aa: CAISESGEGDGYTF; CDR3nt: TGTGCCATCAGTGAGTCGGGAGAAGGGGATGGCTACACCTTC
abundance: -; d_gene: TRBD1; v_gene: TRBV2; j_gene: TRBJ1-5; CDR3aa: CASRKGQGGSNQPQHF; CDR3nt: TGTGCCAGCAGAAAGGGACAGGGAGGGAGCAATCAGCCCCAGCATTTT
abundance: few; d_gene: -; v_gene: TRBV9; j_gene: TRBJ2-7; CDR3aa: CASSVSGSYEQYF; CDR3nt: TGTGCCAGCAGCGTAAGCGGGTCCTACGAGCAGTACTTC
abundance: -; d_gene: -; v_gene: TRBV30; j_gene: TRBJ1-5; CDR3aa: CAWSRWGESQPQHF; CDR3nt: TGTGCCTGGTCAAGATGGGGGGAAAGTCAGCCCCAGCATTTT
abundance: -; d_gene: -; v_gene: TRBV6-5; j_gene: TRBJ1-2; CDR3aa: CASSYSRSGVYGYTF; CDR3nt: TGTGCCAGCAGTTACTCGAGATCAGGGGTTTATGGCTACACCTTC
abundance: -; d_gene: -; v_gene: TRBV7-3; j_gene: TRBJ2-5; CDR3aa: CASSSGPQETQYF; CDR3nt: TGTGCCAGCAGCTCTGGACCACAAGAGACCCAGTACTTC
abundance: -; d_gene: -; v_gene: TRBV27; j_gene: TRBJ2-5; CDR3aa: CASSLSIGGGETQYF; CDR3nt: TGTGCCAGCAGTTTATCAATTGGTGGAGGTGAGACCCAGTACTTC
abundance: -; d_gene: TRBD1; v_gene: TRBV7-8; j_gene: TRBJ1-2; CDR3aa: CASSLGGQAAGSYTF; CDR3nt: TGTGCCAGCAGCTTAGGGGGACAGGCGGCTGGGAGCTACACCTTC
abundance: -; d_gene: -; v_gene: TRBV27; j_gene: TRBJ2-1; CDR3aa: CASSLTTDPANEQFF; CDR3nt: TGTGCCAGCAGTTTAACAACAGACCCCGCGAATGAGCAGTTCTTC
abundance: -; d_gene: -; v_gene: TRBV27; j_gene: TRBJ2-7; CDR3aa: CASSSFYEQYF; CDR3nt: TGTGCCAGCAGTTCCTTCTACGAGCAGTACTTC
abundance: -; d_gene: -; v_gene: TRBV10-3; j_gene: TRBJ1-2; CDR3aa: CAISEERTRWTF; CDR3nt: TGTGCCATCAGTGAAGAACGGACACGATGGACCTTC
abundance: few; d_gene: -; v_gene: TRBV7-2; j_gene: TRBJ2-7; CDR3aa: CASSVYRGGYEQYF; CDR3nt: TGTGCCAGCAGCGTTTACAGGGGGGGCTACGAGCAGTACTTC
abundance: -; d_gene: TRBD1; v_gene: TRBV2; j_gene: TRBJ1-2; CDR3aa: CASSESRQGLNYGYTF; CDR3nt: TGTGCCAGCAGTGAATCCCGACAGGGACTAAACTATGGCTACACCTTC
abundance: -; d_gene: TRBD1; v_gene: TRBV19; j_gene: TRBJ1-2; CDR3aa: CASSVYNLRQGQTNYGYTF; CDR3nt: TGTGCCAGTAGCGTCTACAATCTCCGACAGGGCCAAACTAACTATGGCTACACCTTC
abundance: -; d_gene: TRBD2; v_gene: TRBV9; j_gene: TRBJ2-3; CDR3aa: CASSLPIRLAETTDTQYF; CDR3nt: TGTGCCAGCAGCCTCCCTATTCGACTAGCGGAGACCACAGATACGCAGTATTTT
abundance: -; d_gene: -; v_gene: TRBV27; j_gene: TRBJ2-1; CDR3aa: CASSFLGLSNHNEQFF; CDR3nt: TGTGCCAGCAGTTTTCTCGGACTGTCAAATCACAATGAGCAGTTCTTC
abundance: -; d_gene: -; v_gene: TRBV5-1; j_gene: TRBJ1-2; CDR3aa: CASSLSGNANYGYTF; CDR3nt: TGCGCCAGCAGCTTATCAGGGAATGCTAACTATGGCTACACCTTC
abundance: once; d_gene: TRBD1; v_gene: TRBV27; j_gene: TRBJ1-5; CDR3aa: CASSLGRGQFRQHF; CDR3nt: TGTGCCAGCAGTTTGGGCAGGGGGCAATTTCGCCAGCATTTT
abundance: once; d_gene: TRBD2; v_gene: TRBV5-6; j_gene: TRBJ2-7; CDR3aa: CASSIPGAGVEEQYF; CDR3nt: TGTGCCAGCTCCATCCCCGGAGCGGGAGTTGAAGAGCAGTACTTC
abundance: -; d_gene: TRBD1; v_gene: TRBV4-3; j_gene: TRBJ1-4; CDR3aa: CASSHGRQGVVEKLFF; CDR3nt: TGCGCCAGCAGCCATGGGCGCCAGGGGGTCGTAGAAAAACTGTTTTTT
abundance: -; d_gene: -; v_gene: TRBV7-9; j_gene: TRBJ2-1; CDR3aa: CASSSGEGARIREQFF; CDR3nt: TGTGCCAGCAGCTCCGGCGAGGGAGCGCGGATTAGGGAGCAGTTCTTC
abundance: -; d_gene: TRBD2; v_gene: TRBV7-2; j_gene: TRBJ2-2; CDR3aa: CASSLVGTRGTGELFF; CDR3nt: TGTGCCAGCAGCTTAGTTGGGACTAGGGGCACCGGGGAGCTGTTTTTT
abundance: -; d_gene: TRBD2; v_gene: TRBV4-2; j_gene: TRBJ2-3; CDR3aa: CASSYRTSGLTDTQYF; CDR3nt: TGTGCCAGCAGCTACCGGACTAGCGGGCTCACAGATACGCAGTATTTT
abundance: -; d_gene: TRBD1; v_gene: TRBV27; j_gene: TRBJ1-5; CDR3aa: CASSSLTGYSNQPQHF; CDR3nt: TGTGCCAGCAGTTCGCTGACAGGGTATAGCAATCAGCCCCAGCATTTT
abundance: -; d_gene: -; v_gene: TRBV5-4; j_gene: TRBJ2-1; CDR3aa: CAIRGANEQFF; CDR3nt: TGTGCCATTAGAGGAGCCAATGAGCAGTTCTTC
abundance: -; d_gene: -; v_gene: TRBV7-2; j_gene: TRBJ2-7; CDR3aa: CASSPSSYEQYF; CDR3nt: TGTGCCAGCAGCCCGAGCTCCTACGAGCAGTACTTC
abundance: -; d_gene: -; v_gene: TRBV19; j_gene: TRBJ2-7; CDR3aa: CASSMRRAGSYEQYF; CDR3nt: TGTGCCAGTAGTATGAGGAGGGCGGGTAGCTACGAGCAGTACTTC
abundance: -; d_gene: TRBD1; v_gene: TRBV7-9; j_gene: TRBJ2-7; CDR3aa: CASSPGQVNSYEQYF; CDR3nt: TGTGCCAGCAGCCCAGGACAGGTGAACTCCTACGAGCAGTACTTC
abundance: -; d_gene: -; v_gene: TRBV7-3; j_gene: TRBJ2-2; CDR3aa: CASSRVGTGELFF; CDR3nt: TGTGCCAGCAGCCGGGTGGGGACCGGGGAGCTGTTTTTT
abundance: -; d_gene: TRBD1; v_gene: TRBV27; j_gene: TRBJ1-2; CDR3aa: CASSIGQGYSGGYTF; CDR3nt: TGTGCCAGCAGTATCGGACAGGGGTATTCGGGAGGCTACACCTTC
abundance: -; d_gene: -; v_gene: TRBV2; j_gene: TRBJ1-4; CDR3aa: CASSWTRNNEKLFF; CDR3nt: TGTGCCAGCAGTTGGACAAGGAATAATGAAAAACTGTTTTTT
abundance: -; d_gene: -; v_gene: TRBV28; j_gene: TRBJ1-2; CDR3aa: CASSLAGSVDYGYTF; CDR3nt: TGTGCCAGCAGTTTAGCAGGATCAGTCGACTATGGCTACACCTTC
abundance: -; d_gene: TRBD1; v_gene: TRBV5-1; j_gene: TRBJ2-2; CDR3aa: CASSPDRVETGELFF; CDR3nt: TGCGCCAGCAGCCCCGACAGGGTAGAGACCGGGGAGCTGTTTTTT
abundance: -; d_gene: TRBD2; v_gene: TRBV6-6; j_gene: TRBJ2-1; CDR3aa: CASSSGEGRYNEQFF; CDR3nt: TGTGCCAGCAGTTCGGGGGAGGGCCGATACAATGAGCAGTTCTTC
abundance: -; d_gene: -; v_gene: TRBV6-5; j_gene: TRBJ2-2; CDR3aa: CASVGGPGELFF; CDR3nt: TGTGCCAGCGTGGGAGGCCCCGGGGAGCTGTTTTTT
abundance: -; d_gene: -; v_gene: TRBV27; j_gene: TRBJ1-2; CDR3aa: CASSRAALVVGYTF; CDR3nt: TGTGCCAGCAGCCGGGCGGCCCTGGTTGTGGGCTACACCTTC
abundance: few; d_gene: -; v_gene: TRBV6-1; j_gene: TRBJ1-1; CDR3aa: CANADGRWTEAFF; CDR3nt: TGTGCCAACGCCGACGGGAGGTGGACTGAAGCTTTCTTT
abundance: -; d_gene: TRBD1; v_gene: TRBV2; j_gene: TRBJ1-5; CDR3aa: CASSPDRGNQPQHF; CDR3nt: TGTGCCAGCAGTCCTGACAGGGGCAATCAGCCCCAGCATTTT
abundance: -; d_gene: TRBD1; v_gene: TRBV11-3; j_gene: TRBJ1-3; CDR3aa: CASSPGQGPGNTIYF; CDR3nt: TGTGCCAGCAGCCCGGGACAGGGCCCCGGAAACACCATATATTTT
abundance: -; d_gene: TRBD1; v_gene: TRBV7-9; j_gene: TRBJ1-1; CDR3aa: CASSPVDRGVNTEAFF; CDR3nt: TGTGCCAGCAGCCCGGTGGACAGGGGAGTGAACACTGAAGCTTTCTTT